A selection of T cell receptor beta chains follows, all from one sample in a study of shared clonotypes between healthy human individuals. Only in-frame clones appear in the TCRdb table, and some are missing; sequencing was by immunoSEQ multiplex PCR. This table holds under 2,500,000 clones, around 95% found once. Sequencing was done on a sample of naive CD4+ T cells sorted from blood. All receptors derive from a man younger than 35 in good health. The CDR3 runs from the conserved cysteine through the conserved F or W. The D gene is left open where the match is weak. A clone size is listed for some rows: how often the clone was seen (once, few, many), or a class if it is expanded.

J gene: TRBJ1-4; D gene: -; V gene: TRBV7-9; clone size: -; CDR3 DNA: TGTGCCACCCCCCGAGAAAAACTGTTTTTT; CDR3 protein: CATPREKLFF
J gene: TRBJ2-2; D gene: -; V gene: TRBV11-2; clone size: -; CDR3 DNA: TGTGCCAGCAGCCCCTACCTAGCGACGGGCACCGGGGAGCTGTTTTTT; CDR3 protein: CASSPYLATGTGELFF
J gene: TRBJ1-5; D gene: -; V gene: TRBV2; clone size: -; CDR3 DNA: TGTGCCAGCAGTGAAGAAGTGGTTAATCAGCCCCAGCATTTT; CDR3 protein: CASSEEVVNQPQHF
J gene: TRBJ1-1; D gene: -; V gene: TRBV6-6; clone size: -; CDR3 DNA: TGTGCCAGCACCAAGGTGGGGCTAATGAACACTGAAGCTTTCTTT; CDR3 protein: CASTKVGLMNTEAFF
J gene: TRBJ1-1; D gene: -; V gene: TRBV5-8; clone size: -; CDR3 DNA: TGTGCCAGCAGCTTGGTTGTGGGCAGGGGAGTGACTGAAGCTTTCTTT; CDR3 protein: CASSLVVGRGVTEAFF
J gene: TRBJ2-3; D gene: TRBD2; V gene: TRBV6-4; clone size: -; CDR3 DNA: TGTGCCAGCAGTGACCAAGCGGGGGGGGTCCTCAATACGCAGTATTTT; CDR3 protein: CASSDQAGGVLNTQYF
J gene: TRBJ1-1; D gene: -; V gene: TRBV11-2; clone size: -; CDR3 DNA: TGTGCCAGCAGCCCGAACACTGAAGCTTTCTTT; CDR3 protein: CASSPNTEAFF
J gene: TRBJ1-6; D gene: -; V gene: TRBV11-2; clone size: -; CDR3 DNA: TGTGCCAGCAGCTCAGGACAAGCCTATAATTCACCCCTCCACTTT; CDR3 protein: CASSSGQAYNSPLHF
J gene: TRBJ2-7; D gene: -; V gene: TRBV11-2; clone size: -; CDR3 DNA: TGTGCCAGCACCCAGACAGGAATTTCCTACGAGCAGTACTTC; CDR3 protein: CASTQTGISYEQYF
J gene: TRBJ2-3; D gene: -; V gene: TRBV18; clone size: -; CDR3 DNA: TGTGCCAGCTCTCCACCGGGACCTAGGCGGGATACGCAGTATTTT; CDR3 protein: CASSPPGPRRDTQYF
J gene: TRBJ1-5; D gene: -; V gene: TRBV6-1; clone size: once; CDR3 DNA: TGTGCCAGCAGTGATGAACAGCCCCAGCATTTT; CDR3 protein: CASSDEQPQHF
J gene: TRBJ1-5; D gene: TRBD1; V gene: TRBV6-5; clone size: -; CDR3 DNA: TGTGCCAGCCGCACAGGGGTTCAGCCCCAGCATTTT; CDR3 protein: CASRTGVQPQHF
J gene: TRBJ1-3; D gene: -; V gene: TRBV5-8; clone size: -; CDR3 DNA: TGTGCCAGCAGCTTGAAAGGGGCTGGAAACACCATATATTTT; CDR3 protein: CASSLKGAGNTIYF
J gene: TRBJ2-2; D gene: -; V gene: TRBV9; clone size: -; CDR3 DNA: TGTGCCAGCAGCAGGGACGGGAACACCGGGGAGCTGTTTTTT; CDR3 protein: CASSRDGNTGELFF
J gene: TRBJ2-7; D gene: TRBD1; V gene: TRBV28; clone size: -; CDR3 DNA: TGTGCCAGCAGCCTCGGACAGGGCTACGAGCAGTACTTC; CDR3 protein: CASSLGQGYEQYF
J gene: TRBJ2-4; D gene: -; V gene: TRBV7-2; clone size: -; CDR3 DNA: TGTGCCAGCAGCGTGGACAGCAACTTAGCCAAAAACATTCAGTACTTC; CDR3 protein: CASSVDSNLAKNIQYF
J gene: TRBJ1-5; D gene: TRBD1; V gene: TRBV30; clone size: -; CDR3 DNA: TGTGCCTGGAGTTTCGGCAGGGGGATCCAGCCCCAGCATTTT; CDR3 protein: CAWSFGRGIQPQHF
J gene: TRBJ1-4; D gene: -; V gene: TRBV2; clone size: -; CDR3 DNA: TGTGCCAGCAGTGGACAGACAGCAACTAATGAAAAACTGTTTTTT; CDR3 protein: CASSGQTATNEKLFF
J gene: TRBJ2-1; D gene: -; V gene: TRBV5-4; clone size: once; CDR3 DNA: TGTGCCAGCAGCTTCGCCCTACGGGATGAGCAGTTCTTC; CDR3 protein: CASSFALRDEQFF
J gene: TRBJ1-3; D gene: -; V gene: TRBV25-1; clone size: -; CDR3 DNA: TGTGCCAGCAGTCTCAGCTCTGGAAACACCATATATTTT; CDR3 protein: CASSLSSGNTIYF
J gene: TRBJ1-5; D gene: -; V gene: TRBV7-9; clone size: -; CDR3 DNA: TGTGCCAGCAGCTCCACAGGGATCAATCAGCCCCAGCATTTT; CDR3 protein: CASSSTGINQPQHF
J gene: TRBJ2-5; D gene: -; V gene: TRBV10-2; clone size: -; CDR3 DNA: TGCGCCAGCAGTGCAACTGAGGGGACCCAGTACTTC; CDR3 protein: CASSATEGTQYF
J gene: TRBJ2-1; D gene: -; V gene: TRBV6-5; clone size: -; CDR3 DNA: TGTGCCAGCATCCCCGGGGGCGGGGGTGGTGAGCAGTTCTTC; CDR3 protein: CASIPGGGGGEQFF
J gene: TRBJ2-7; D gene: -; V gene: TRBV30; clone size: -; CDR3 DNA: TGTGCCTGGAGTGTATCGGCAGTCAACTACGAGCAGTACTTC; CDR3 protein: CAWSVSAVNYEQYF
J gene: TRBJ2-1; D gene: TRBD2; V gene: TRBV2; clone size: -; CDR3 DNA: TGTGCCAGCAGTCCGCGACTAGCGATGACCTACAATGAGCAGTTCTTC; CDR3 protein: CASSPRLAMTYNEQFF
J gene: TRBJ2-5; D gene: -; V gene: TRBV6-5; clone size: once; CDR3 DNA: TGTGCCAGCAGTTACTCGGCCGGAATTGAGACCCAGTACTTC; CDR3 protein: CASSYSAGIETQYF
J gene: TRBJ2-3; D gene: TRBD2; V gene: TRBV28; clone size: -; CDR3 DNA: TGTGCCAGCAGTCCGTCTAGCGGGGGAACAGATACGCAGTATTTT; CDR3 protein: CASSPSSGGTDTQYF
J gene: TRBJ1-5; D gene: -; V gene: TRBV2; clone size: -; CDR3 DNA: TGTGCCGGGGCCTCCGGGAATACTAATCAGCCCCAGCATTTT; CDR3 protein: CAGASGNTNQPQHF
J gene: TRBJ1-2; D gene: -; V gene: TRBV28; clone size: -; CDR3 DNA: TGTGCCAGCAGTCCAGGGACCTTAAGTGGCTACACCTTC; CDR3 protein: CASSPGTLSGYTF
J gene: TRBJ1-4; D gene: -; V gene: TRBV10-3; clone size: -; CDR3 DNA: TGTGCCATCAGTGAGACCGGTACCCTTCGGCTGTTTTTT; CDR3 protein: CAISETGTLRLFF
J gene: TRBJ2-1; D gene: TRBD2; V gene: TRBV11-3; clone size: -; CDR3 DNA: TGTGCCAGCAGCTTAGCTCTAGCGGGGGGGCCCTACAATGAGCAGTTCTTC; CDR3 protein: CASSLALAGGPYNEQFF
J gene: TRBJ1-6; D gene: -; V gene: TRBV19; clone size: -; CDR3 DNA: TGTGCCAGTGCCCAACCGTATAATTCACCCCTCCACTTT; CDR3 protein: CASAQPYNSPLHF
J gene: TRBJ1-2; D gene: TRBD1; V gene: TRBV7-9; clone size: -; CDR3 DNA: TGTGCCAGCAGCTTAATGGCGACAGGGGAGTCTGGCTACACCTTC; CDR3 protein: CASSLMATGESGYTF
J gene: TRBJ1-4; D gene: -; V gene: TRBV7-2; clone size: -; CDR3 DNA: TGTGCCAGCAGCTTGTTTGGGGGCGGTAATGAAAAACTGTTTTTT; CDR3 protein: CASSLFGGGNEKLFF
J gene: TRBJ2-5; D gene: TRBD2; V gene: TRBV5-4; clone size: -; CDR3 DNA: TGTGCCAGCAGCTTGGGGACCAGCGGGGGTCAAGAGACCCAGTACTTC; CDR3 protein: CASSLGTSGGQETQYF